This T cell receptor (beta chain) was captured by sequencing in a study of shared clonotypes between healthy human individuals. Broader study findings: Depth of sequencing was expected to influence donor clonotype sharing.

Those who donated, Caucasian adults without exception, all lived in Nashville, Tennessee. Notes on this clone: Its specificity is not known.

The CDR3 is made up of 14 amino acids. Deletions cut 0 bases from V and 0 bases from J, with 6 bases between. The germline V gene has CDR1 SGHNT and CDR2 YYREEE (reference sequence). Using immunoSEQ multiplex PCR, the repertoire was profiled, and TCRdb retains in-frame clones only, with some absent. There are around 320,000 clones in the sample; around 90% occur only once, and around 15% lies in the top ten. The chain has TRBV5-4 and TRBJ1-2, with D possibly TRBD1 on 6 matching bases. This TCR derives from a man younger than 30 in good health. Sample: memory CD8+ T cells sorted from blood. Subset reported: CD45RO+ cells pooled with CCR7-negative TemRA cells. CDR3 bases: TGTGCCAGCAGCTTGGGACAGGCTAACTATGGCTACACCTTC. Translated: CASSLGQANYGYTF.